This T cell receptor (beta chain) was recovered during a study of blood T cells in healthy people across ages. General study results and limits: Fewer expanded clones and more diversity marked long-lived versus aged donors. While age rose, TCR beta diversity per million T cells dropped in a roughly linear way.

Every donor provided approximately 9.2 milliliters of peripheral blood. Per individual sample, total RNA of at least 6 micrograms was extracted. The CDR3 runs 13 residues. Germline V gene data show CDR1 as SGHRS and CDR2 as YFSETQ. Next came a second PCR, run for about 7 to 12 cycles, which used a sample-barcoded 5' primer along with a J-beta primer mix. TCRdb passed the 5' RACE reads through MiXCR, listing each CDR3 protein once. The top ten hold 7.9% of the sample, which has about 1,600,000 distinct CDR3 sequences, 35% to 45% seen once. This clonotype was counted at least ten times. Its target is not known. Mismatch with germline at one junction end may stem from a read error.

The chain carries TRBV5-1 and TRBJ2-1; D perhaps matches TRBD1 (5 bases). Sequenced material: blood. The origin of this receptor is a woman in her late teens or twenties in good health. DNA for the CDR3: TGTGCCAGCAGCTTAGGGGCCAACAATGAGCAGTTCTTC. This sequence encodes CASSLGANNEQFF.